Listed here are 9 T cell receptor beta chains from one sample, sequenced in a study of T cell repertoires in ileal Crohn's disease. Libraries were prepared by immunoSEQ multiplex PCR; TCRdb keeps only in-frame clonotypes and omits some of them. Of 10,000 to 14,000 clones in the sample, around 76% were seen once. Sample: ileal tissue. Receptors originate from an adult with Crohn's disease.

The rearrangement uses TRBV5-6 and TRBJ2-7, with TRBD2 matching 8 bases. CDR1 and CDR2 (germline): SGHDT, YYEEEE. V shed 1 base, J shed 0 bases, and the junction held 3 bases outside the gene matches. The CDR3 sequence is 15 residues long. CDR3 sequence (DNA): TGTGCCAGCAGCTTGTTGGGACTAGGCTCCTACGAGCAGTACTTC. Translation gives CASSLLGLGSYEQYF.

J is TRBJ1-2 and V is TRBV4-1, with 10 bases identical to TRBD1. Trimming removed 1 base from V and 4 bases from J; junction bases left unmatched: 12. The CDR3 loop spans 18 amino acids. Germline V gene sequence: CDR1 MGHRA, CDR2 YSYEKL. The CDR3 DNA is TGCGCCAGCAGCCAAGGACTGACAGGGGGCGCCGTCTTCTATGGCTACACCTTC. The encoded protein is CASSQGLTGGAVFYGYTF.

The chain is built from TRBV14 and TRBJ2-5; 8 bases are shared with TRBD1. CDR3 length: 14 residues. V gave up 2 bases and J gave up 5 bases; unmatched junction bases: 4. Germline V gene sequence: CDR1 SGHDN, CDR2 FVKESK. CDR3 coding DNA: TGTGCCAGCAGCCAACTTAACAGGGGGGAGACCCAGTACTTC. Encoded protein: CASSQLNRGETQYF.

This chain links TRBV7-8 with TRBJ2-7; a possible D gene is TRBD2 (5 bases). Germline CDR1 SGHVS, CDR2 FQNEAQ. V was cut by 1 base and J by 5 bases, with 6 bases left in between. The CDR3 runs to 12 residues. The CDR3, as DNA: TGTGCCAGCAGCTTAGGGGGAGACGAGCAGTACTTC. It codes for CASSLGGDEQYF.

The rearrangement links TRBV28 to TRBJ2-7, with D tentatively TRBD2 (7 bases). The V end was cut by 5 bases, the J end by 2 bases, with 13 bases between. The length of the CDR3 is 14 residues. Germline assignment: CDR1 MDHEN and CDR2 SYDVKM. As DNA, the CDR3 is TGTGCCAGCAGTCCCCCGGGGGGCCCCTACGAGCAGTACTTC. Its translation is CASSPPGGPYEQYF.

The rearrangement joins TRBV29-1 to TRBJ2-7, with 9 bases lining up with TRBD2. V shed 3 bases and J 3 bases; nucleotides not matched to a gene: 3. This CDR3 has 13 residues. Germline V lookup: CDR1 SQVTM, CDR2 ANQGSEA. For the CDR3, the DNA is TGCAGCGTTGAGGCTAGCGGGGTCTACGAGCAGTACTTC. Protein: CSVEASGVYEQYF.

This chain connects TRBV7-2 to TRBJ2-7, with a tentative D call TRBD2 (5 bases). From germline, CDR1 is SGHTA and CDR2 FQGNSA. Trimming removed 4 bases at V and 2 bases at J, with 15 bases between. This CDR3 is 15 amino acids long. The CDR3: CASSSSPAGPYEQYF. As DNA, the CDR3 is TGTGCCAGCAGCTCATCCCCCGCGGGCCCCTACGAGCAGTACTTC.

This clone was detected a few times. The chain carries TRBV28 and TRBJ1-5, with 7 bases aligning to TRBD1. The V segment lost 5 bases and the J segment 3 bases; nucleotides outside the gene matches: 4. The CDR3 has 14 residues. In germline, CDR1 is MDHEN, CDR2 SYDVKM. The DNA of the CDR3 is TGTGCCAGCAGTCTGGGACAGCTCAATCAGCCCCAGCATTTT. It encodes CASSLGQLNQPQHF.

The chain employs TRBV7-7 and TRBJ2-1, with D possibly TRBD2 on 7 matching bases. This CDR3 has 16 residues. CDR1 and CDR2 (germline): SSHAT, FNYEAQ (reference sequence). V lost 1 base, J lost 4 bases, and 14 bases lay in between. The CDR3 sequence: CASSLESGGPYNEQFF. CDR3 bases: TGTGCCAGCAGCTTAGAGTCCGGGGGGCCATACAATGAGCAGTTCTTC. The full variable domain, its missing parts supplied by reference TRBV7-7 and TRBJ2-1, is GAGVSQSPRYKVTKRGQDVTLRCDPISSHATLYWYQQALGQGPEFLTYFNYEAQPDKSGLPSDRFSAERPEGSISTLTIQRTEQRDSAMYRCASSLESGGPYNEQFFGPGTRLTVL.